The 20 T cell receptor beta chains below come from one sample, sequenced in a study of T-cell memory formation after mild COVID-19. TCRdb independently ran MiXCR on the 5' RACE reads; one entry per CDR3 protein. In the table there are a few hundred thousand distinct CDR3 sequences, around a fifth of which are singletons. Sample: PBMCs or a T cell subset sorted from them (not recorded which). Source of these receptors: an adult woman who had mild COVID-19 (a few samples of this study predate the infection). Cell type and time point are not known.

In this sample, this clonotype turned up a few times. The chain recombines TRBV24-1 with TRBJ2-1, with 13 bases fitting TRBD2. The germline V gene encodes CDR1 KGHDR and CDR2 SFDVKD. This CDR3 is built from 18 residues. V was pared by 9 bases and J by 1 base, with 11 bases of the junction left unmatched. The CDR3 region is CATPPGTSGIVSYNEQFF. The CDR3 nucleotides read TGTGCCACCCCCCCGGGGACTAGCGGGATTGTTTCCTACAATGAGCAGTTCTTC.

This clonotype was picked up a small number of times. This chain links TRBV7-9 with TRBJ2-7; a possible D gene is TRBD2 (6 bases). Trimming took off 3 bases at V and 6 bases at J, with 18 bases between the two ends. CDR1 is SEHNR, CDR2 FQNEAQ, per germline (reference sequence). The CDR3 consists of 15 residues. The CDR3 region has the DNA TGTGCCAGCAGCTTTTGGAGGGGAAAAGATCTCGAGCAGTACTTC. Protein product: CASSFWRGKDLEQYF.

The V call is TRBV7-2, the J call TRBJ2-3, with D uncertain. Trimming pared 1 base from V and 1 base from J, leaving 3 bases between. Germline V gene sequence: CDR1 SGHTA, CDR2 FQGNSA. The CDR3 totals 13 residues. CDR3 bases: TGTGCCAGCAGCTTAGTGCGCACAGATACGCAGTATTTT. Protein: CASSLVRTDTQYF.

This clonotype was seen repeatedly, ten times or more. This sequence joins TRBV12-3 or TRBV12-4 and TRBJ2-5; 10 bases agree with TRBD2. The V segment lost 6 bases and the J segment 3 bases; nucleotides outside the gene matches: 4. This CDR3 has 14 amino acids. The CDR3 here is CASSLGTSEETQYF. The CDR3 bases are TGTGCCAGCAGCCTTGGGACTAGCGAAGAGACCCAGTACTTC.

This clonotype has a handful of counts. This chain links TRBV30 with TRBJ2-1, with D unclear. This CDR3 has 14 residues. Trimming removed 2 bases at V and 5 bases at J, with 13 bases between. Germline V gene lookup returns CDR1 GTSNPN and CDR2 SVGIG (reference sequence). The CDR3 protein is CAWSNANRNNEQFF. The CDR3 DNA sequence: TGTGCCTGGAGTAACGCGAACAGAAACAATGAGCAGTTCTTC.

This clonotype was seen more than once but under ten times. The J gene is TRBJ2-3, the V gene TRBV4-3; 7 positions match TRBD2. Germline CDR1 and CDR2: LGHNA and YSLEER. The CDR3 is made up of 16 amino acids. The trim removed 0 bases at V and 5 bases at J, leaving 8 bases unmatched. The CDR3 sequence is CASSQEGVGEGDTQYF. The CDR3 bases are TGCGCCAGCAGCCAAGAAGGAGTGGGGGAGGGAGATACGCAGTATTTT.

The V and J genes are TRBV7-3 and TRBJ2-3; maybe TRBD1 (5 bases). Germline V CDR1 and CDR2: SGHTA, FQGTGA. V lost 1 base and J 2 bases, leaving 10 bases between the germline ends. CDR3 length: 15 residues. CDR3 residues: CASSLSRVNTDTQYF. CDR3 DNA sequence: TGTGCCAGCAGCTTAAGCAGGGTCAACACAGATACGCAGTATTTT.

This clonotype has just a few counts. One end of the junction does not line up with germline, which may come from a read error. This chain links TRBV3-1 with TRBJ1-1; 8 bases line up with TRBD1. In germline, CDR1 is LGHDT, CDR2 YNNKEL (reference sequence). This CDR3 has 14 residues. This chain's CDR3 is CASSLRTGNTEVFF. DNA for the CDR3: TGTGCCAGCAGCCTACGGACAGGGAACACTGAAGTTTTCTTT.

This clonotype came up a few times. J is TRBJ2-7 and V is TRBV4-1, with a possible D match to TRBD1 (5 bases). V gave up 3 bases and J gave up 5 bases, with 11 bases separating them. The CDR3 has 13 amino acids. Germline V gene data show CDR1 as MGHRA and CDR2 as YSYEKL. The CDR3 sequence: CASSHPDRNEQYF. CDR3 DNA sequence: TGCGCCAGCAGCCATCCAGACAGAAACGAGCAGTACTTC.

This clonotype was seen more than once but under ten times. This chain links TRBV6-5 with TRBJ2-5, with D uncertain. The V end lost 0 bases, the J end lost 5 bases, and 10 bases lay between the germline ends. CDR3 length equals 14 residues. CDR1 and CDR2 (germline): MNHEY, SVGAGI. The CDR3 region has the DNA TGTGCCAGCAGTTACTCCGGCGGTGGGGAGACCCAGTACTTC. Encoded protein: CASSYSGGGETQYF.

Written as DNA, the CDR3 is TGCGCCAGCAAGGGAGCGGGGGGACTTTACAATGAGCAGTTCTTC. This encodes CASKGAGGLYNEQFF. The rearrangement joins TRBV5-1 to TRBJ2-1; 9 bases match TRBD2. There are 15 residues in the CDR3. The germline CDR1 and CDR2 sequences are SGHRS and YFSETQ. The V segment lost 6 bases and the J segment 4 bases; nucleotides outside the gene matches: 8.

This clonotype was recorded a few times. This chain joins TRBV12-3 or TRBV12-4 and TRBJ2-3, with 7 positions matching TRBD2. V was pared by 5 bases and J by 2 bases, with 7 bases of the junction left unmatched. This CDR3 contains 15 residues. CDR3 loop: CASSHPGLLTDTQYF. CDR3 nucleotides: TGTGCCAGCAGTCATCCGGGACTACTCACAGATACGCAGTATTTT.

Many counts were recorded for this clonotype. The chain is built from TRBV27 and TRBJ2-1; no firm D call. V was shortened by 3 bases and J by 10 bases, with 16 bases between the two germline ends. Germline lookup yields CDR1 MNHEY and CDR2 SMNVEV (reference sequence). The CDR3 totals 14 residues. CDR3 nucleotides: TGTGCCAGCAGTTTTGGCAGAACCGCTGGGGAGCAGTTCTTC. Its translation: CASSFGRTAGEQFF.

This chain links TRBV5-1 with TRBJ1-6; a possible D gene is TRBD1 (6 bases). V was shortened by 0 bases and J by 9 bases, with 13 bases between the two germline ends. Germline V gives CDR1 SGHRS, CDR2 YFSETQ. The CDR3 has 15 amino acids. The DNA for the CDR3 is TGCGCCAGCAGCTTGGCCCGGGGGGCAGGTTCACCCCTCCACTTT. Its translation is CASSLARGAGSPLHF.

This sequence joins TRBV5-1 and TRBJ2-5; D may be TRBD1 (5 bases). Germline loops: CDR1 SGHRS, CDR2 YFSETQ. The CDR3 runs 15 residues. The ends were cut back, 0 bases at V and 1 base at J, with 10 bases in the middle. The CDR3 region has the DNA TGCGCCAGCAGCTTGGCCTCTGACAGCCAAGAGACCCAGTACTTC. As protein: CASSLASDSQETQYF.

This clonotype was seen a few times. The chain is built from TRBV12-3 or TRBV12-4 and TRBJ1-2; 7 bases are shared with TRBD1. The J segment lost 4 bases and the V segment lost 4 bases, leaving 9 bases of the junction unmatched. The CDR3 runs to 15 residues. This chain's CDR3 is CASSSLQGFGYGYTF. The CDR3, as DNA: TGTGCCAGCAGTTCCTTACAGGGGTTTGGCTATGGCTACACCTTC.

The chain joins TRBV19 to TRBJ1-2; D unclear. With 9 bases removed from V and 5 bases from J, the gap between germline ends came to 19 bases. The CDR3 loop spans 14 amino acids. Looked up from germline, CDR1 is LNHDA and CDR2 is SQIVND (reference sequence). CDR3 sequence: CASGLGLRGYGYTF. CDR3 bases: TGTGCCAGCGGACTTGGGCTTCGGGGTTATGGCTACACCTTC.

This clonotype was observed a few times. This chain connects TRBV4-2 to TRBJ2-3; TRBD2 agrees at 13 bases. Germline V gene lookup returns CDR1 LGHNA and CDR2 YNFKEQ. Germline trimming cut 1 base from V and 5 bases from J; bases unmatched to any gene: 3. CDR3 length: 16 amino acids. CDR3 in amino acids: CASSQGLAGGRDTQYF. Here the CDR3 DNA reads TGTGCCAGCAGCCAAGGACTAGCGGGGGGCCGAGATACGCAGTATTTT.

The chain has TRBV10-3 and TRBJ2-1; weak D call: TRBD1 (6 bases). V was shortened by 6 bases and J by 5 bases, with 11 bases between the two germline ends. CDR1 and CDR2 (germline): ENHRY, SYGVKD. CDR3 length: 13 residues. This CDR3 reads CAIRQGQDNEQFF. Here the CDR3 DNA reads TGTGCCATCAGACAGGGTCAGGACAATGAGCAGTTCTTC.

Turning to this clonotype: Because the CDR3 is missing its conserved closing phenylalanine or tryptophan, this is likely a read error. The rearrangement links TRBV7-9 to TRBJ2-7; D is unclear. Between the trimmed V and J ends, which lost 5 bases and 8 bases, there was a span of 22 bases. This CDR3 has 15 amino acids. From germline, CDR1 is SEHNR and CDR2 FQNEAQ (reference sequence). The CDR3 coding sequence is TGTGCCAGCAGCCCGCCCCAGACCCGTGTTACGCAGCAGTACTTA. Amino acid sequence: CASSPPQTRVTQQYL.